This T cell receptor beta chain is drawn from a study of human T cells and chemical hapten exposure (dated by TCRdb to the early 2020s). Turning to the overall study: For sensitization, 2% DPC in acetone was applied to a 2 cm by 2 cm area of upper inner arm skin. Throughout the study period of about 22 weeks, patients also received therapeutic DPC doses to the scalp every week. Libraries were combined into a pool for sequencing, and differences in TCR yield between samples came mainly from small differences in library volumes within the pool. Patch testing was performed on the upper back with Finn chambers containing 0.01% DPC, and the patch tests were scored after 6 days according to International Contact Dermatitis Research Group standards. Blood for TCR sequencing was provided by twenty-nine alopecia patients at one to four time points (pre-sensitization, 2, 6 and 24 weeks). In alopecia patients, the study followed how the peripheral blood TCR repertoire changed in vivo over primary and secondary sensitization to diphenylcyclopropenone (DPC), a hapten. Most of the patients in the cohort were female, and the cohort covered alopecia areata with under or over 50% scalp involvement, alopecia totalis and alopecia universalis. Blood was sampled from patients pre-sensitization (week 0) and at 2, 6 and about 24 weeks after DPC sensitization. Overall study results and their limits: Because all patients had alopecia, a presumed autoimmune disease, the immune response of the patients might differ from that of healthy individuals. No change with DPC sensitization was found in the number of TCRs above 1 in 1000 frequency, and no evidence of global repertoire structure alterations was found. Repeated subsampling changed both the strength of the expansion versus patch-test correlation and the threshold at which the correlation became significant. The number of PT1 expanded TCRs positively correlated with patch test score, significant at thresholds 8, 16 and 32 but not 4. Expanded TCRs formed significantly more large CDR3 similarity clusters than pre-sensitization or healthy control sets, consistent with antigen-driven responses.

To prepare the library, RACE was applied. This sample was sequenced with a NextSeq 500. Library preparation attached unique molecular identifiers to individual cDNA molecules for quantitative, reproducible TCR counting. For every blood RNA sample, sequencing covered both the TCR alpha and TCR beta chains. Concerning the study's data processing: The median number of TCRs per sample was some 100,000, ranging from about 23,224 to 700,000. The Decombinator software suite was used to annotate the V, J and CDR3 of the TCR reads. For PS versus PT1 abundance plots, all samples were subsampled to the same number of TCRs (28,000). Expanded TCRs were defined as absent before sensitization and observed at least eight times at the 2-week time point. Through fastp at Q25 and MiXCR, TCRdb rebuilt clones from the public reads, retaining in-frame beta chains. Every CDR3 protein is listed once, alongside the most common genes and DNA of its rows. The V and J calls come from TCRdb's annotation, not from the publication. For this sample the table gives about 190,000 distinct CDR3 sequences, of which about 22% were detected only once. Of the sample, 2% to 3% falls within the top ten clones.

The CDR3 contains 14 residues, cysteine and phenylalanine counted. Only the CDR3 region is kept as DNA, spanning 42 bases read in frame from base 1. CDR1 is given as MNHEY and CDR2 as SVGEGT, both from the germline V gene. Trimming at the junction amounts to 0 bases on V and 2 bases on J, and the germline ends lie 7 bases apart. Per the publication, the time point label means: patch test 3, about 24 weeks after DPC sensitization. The treatment or condition tag for this specimen amounts to: therapeutic diphenylcyclopropenone sensitization with weekly scalp DPC. At every patch-test visit, the blood draw took place before the patch test was put on. Eligible patients were aged 18 to 70, diagnosed with alopecia, deemed suitable for DPC therapy, and excluded if pregnant. Total RNA was isolated from unfractionated whole blood collected in Tempus Blood RNA tubes. As regards this clonotype: Its recognized antigen is unknown. No base quality values were provided; no much bigger clone lies one nucleotide off.

The sample consisted of whole blood, taken in connection with sensitization to the hapten diphenylcyclopropenone (DPC). This clonotype was sampled from a woman in her forties with alopecia areata. Some clones in this sample may be carry-over from other donors' samples. The chain couples TRBV6-2 or TRBV6-3 to TRBJ1-1; the D gene is perhaps TRBD1, from 5 matching bases. The CDR3 corresponds to CASSYSGGNTEAFF. The DNA sequence follows: TGTGCCAGCAGTTACTCTGGGGGAAACACTGAAGCTTTCTTT.